One TCR beta chain is described in this entry. Here immunoSEQ multiplex PCR was the method, and the copy in TCRdb shows in-frame clones only, minus some. The sample includes around 130,000 clones, more than 85% seen only once; the top ten take around 18%. The data were obtained in a study of blood T cell repertoires in COVID-19. Study in general: COVID-19 samples collected from the United States, Italy and Spain covered acute and convalescent phases. PBMCs, B-cell-depleted T cells, or T cells were the source of the cDNA or gDNA that made up the material.

CDR3 length equals 15 residues. The V and J ends lost 4 bases and 3 bases, in that order; junction bases with no gene match: 7. Per germline, CDR1 SGHRS and CDR2 YFSETQ. The V call is TRBV5-1, the J call TRBJ1-5, with 7 bases identical to TRBD1. This clonotype was sampled from a man in his fifties with active or convalescent COVID-19. Material: peripheral blood. The CDR3 sequence is CASSPTTGFNQPQHF. CDR3 sequence (DNA): TGCGCCAGCAGCCCCACGACAGGGTTCAATCAGCCCCAGCATTTT.